Here is one T cell receptor (beta chain) with its context. This sample is part of a study of blood T cell repertoires in COVID-19. Sequencing was performed with immunoSEQ multiplex PCR; in TCRdb, only in-frame clones are kept and a portion is missing. The sample consists of about 440,000 clones, 70% to 90% of them appearing once. Germline CDR1 and CDR2: SGDLS and YYNGEE. The CDR3 sequence is 16 residues long. V was pared by 0 bases and J by 3 bases, with 7 bases of the junction left unmatched. The chain combines TRBV9 with TRBJ1-2; 8 bases are a match to TRBD1. Sample: PBMCs or T cells enriched from blood (not recorded which). This receptor was obtained from a woman between 18 and 29 years old with acute COVID-19. CDR3 residues: CASSVASDRGDYGYTF. CDR3 DNA sequence: TGTGCCAGCAGCGTAGCGTCAGACAGGGGTGACTATGGCTACACCTTC.